This T cell receptor beta chain derives from a study of breast tumors, draining lymph nodes, adjacent tissues. Study results and limitations: Tumors had less TCR diversity than lymph nodes, more than nontumor tissue.

Comments on this clonotype: Its antigen is not known.

This CDR3 contains 19 residues. Trimming took 1 base from V and 0 from J, leaving 16 bases between them. Per germline, CDR1 SGHVS and CDR2 FQNEAQ. The lymph nodes were axillary draining lymph nodes from breast cancer patients. TCRdb ran MiXCR on the multiplex PCR reads and lists one entry per CDR3 protein. The sample has approximately 100,000 distinct CDR3 sequences, about 29% seen once. The sample taken for sequencing was axillary lymph node tissue. The chain links TRBV7-8 to TRBJ2-6, with D perhaps TRBD1 (6 bases). This clonotype originated in a female donor with breast cancer. Some clones in this sample may be carry-over from other donors' samples. The DNA of the CDR3 is TGTGCCAGCAGCTTAGAGTTCCGGGACAACTACTCTGGGGCCAACGTCCTGACTTTC. As protein: CASSLEFRDNYSGANVLTF.